This is a list of T cell receptor beta chains from one sample in a study of shared clonotypes between healthy human individuals. TCRdb's table, derived via immunoSEQ multiplex PCR, lists solely in-frame clones and lacks some. The sample consists of around 700,000 clones, less than 85% of them appearing once. The sample consisted of memory CD4+ T cells sorted from blood. All receptors derive from a woman aged 25 to 39 in good health. Both conserved end residues are part of each CDR3. The order of the fields is clone size, D gene, J gene, CDR3 length, V gene, CDR3 DNA, CDR3 protein. D genes are given only for firm matches. Size tells how often a clone was seen (once, few, many) or the class of an expanded clone, and some rows leave it out.

. TRBD2 TRBJ2-3 17 TRBV7-9 TGTGCCAGCAGCCGTGGACTAGCGGGACACGGCACAGATACGCAGTATTTT CASSRGLAGHGTDTQYF
once TRBD2 TRBJ2-1 14 TRBV5-8 TGTGCCACCTCCCGCGGGAGGCAAAACAATGAGCAGTTCTTC CATSRGRQNNEQFF
. . TRBJ1-2 17 TRBV5-1 TGCGCCAGCAGCTTGTCAGTGAAAAGCGGACAGAACTATGGCTACACCTTC CASSLSVKSGQNYGYTF
few . TRBJ1-1 13 TRBV6-5 TGTGCCAGCACACCAGGGGTTTTGACTGAAGCTTTCTTT CASTPGVLTEAFF
. . TRBJ1-5 14 TRBV29-1 TGCAGCGTTGAAGATGTCGGGTCCGGTCAGCCCCAGCATTTT CSVEDVGSGQPQHF
. . TRBJ1-1 12 TRBV2 TGTGCCAGCAGTGTACAGGTCCCTGAAGCTTTCTTT CASSVQVPEAFF
. TRBD1 TRBJ1-1 13 TRBV19 TGTGCCAGTAGTACCCCCCGACAGGGCGAAGCTTTCTTT CASSTPRQGEAFF
. . TRBJ2-7 13 TRBV6-5 TGTGCCAGCATTCCTCTACCCCCACTCGAGCAGTACTTC CASIPLPPLEQYF
many . TRBJ2-1 15 TRBV30 TGTGCCTGGAGGGGAGGTACCACCAGATACAATGAGCAGTTCTTC CAWRGGTTRYNEQFF
. TRBD1 TRBJ1-5 14 TRBV5-1 TGCGCCAGCAGCCCCGGACAGGTCAATCAGCCCCAGCATTTT CASSPGQVNQPQHF
. TRBD2 TRBJ2-3 14 TRBV6-5 TGTGCCAGCAAAAGCGGGATCTCCACAGATACGCAGTATTTT CASKSGISTDTQYF
once . TRBJ1-2 12 TRBV6-1 TGTGCCAGCAGTGCGCAAAACTATGGCTACACCTTC CASSAQNYGYTF
. . TRBJ2-1 15 TRBV28 TGTGCCAGCAGTTTATGGGAACGCTCCTACAATGAGCAGTTCTTC CASSLWERSYNEQFF